This T cell receptor beta chain emerged from a study of T-cell memory formation after mild COVID-19. Whole-study context: TCR clusters were mostly donor specific. Overall study findings and caveats: Clones contracting day 15 to 85 were balanced CD4/CD8; later expanders leaned CD4+. There were some responding clones in pre-infection memory, which suggested that cross-reactive memory had joined.

This CDR3 has 16 amino acids. Looked up from germline, CDR1 is LNHDA and CDR2 is SQIVND (reference sequence). Deletions cut 5 bases from V and 0 bases from J, with 16 bases between. From 5'RACE with constant-segment primers came TCR alpha and TCR beta cDNA libraries that carried sample barcodes and UMIs. TCRdb re-derived calls from the 5' RACE reads in MiXCR, one entry per CDR3 protein. The sample includes about 340,000 distinct CDR3 sequences, under 25% of them seen just once. This clonotype was detected only a few times. No antigen is known for it. Sequencing input: PBMCs or a T cell subset sorted from them (not recorded which). The chain is built from TRBV19 and TRBJ1-1; tentatively, D is TRBD1 (5 bases). The sequence derives from an adult woman who had mild COVID-19 (a few samples of this study predate the infection). Cell type and time point are not known. The CDR3 here is CASSPQGLRVNTEAFF. CDR3 nucleotides: TGTGCCAGTAGTCCCCAGGGTCTAAGAGTGAACACTGAAGCTTTCTTT.